This entry describes one T cell receptor beta chain. This clonotype was observed many times. Its antigen is unknown. Base qualities are not at hand, and no much larger clone is one base apart. Amplification of TCR beta CDR3 regions was carried out from RNA transcripts. A first-round RT-PCR of the TCR CDR3 used the HTBI primer set with the Qiagen OneStep RT-PCR kit. Libraries were constructed in a second round of multiplex PCR, after which size selection and purification were performed. Libraries were sequenced paired-end with 100 bp reads on an Illumina HiSeq2000. In the source study's methods: SOAPnuke was used to process the raw data, removing reads that contained adapters or uncalled bases, had a mean Phred below 15, or lacked an exact match to the constant primer or identifier. High-quality paired reads were merged using COPE v1.2.5, and each unique nucleotide sequence was defined as a clonotype. Clonotypes were aligned to IMGT TRBV, TRBD and TRBJ reference segments using MiTCR v1.1. The analysis was restricted to V-J combinations with a frequency above 0.0001, which together covered roughly 99% of the repertoires. A TCS score was defined as the ratio between F50 (clonal expansion) and ExV (chaos), using BLOSUM62-based TCRdist between CDR3 peptides within each V-J. Welch's t-statistics and random forest reduced some 510 V-J features to 13, which were used in a naive Bayes classifier (R e1071). The Morisita-Horn index was used to measure how similar the thyroid and blood repertoires were. TCRdb cleaned the public reads at Q25 with fastp, built clones with MiXCR and kept in-frame beta chains. Each CDR3 protein gets just one entry, which takes the most common genes and DNA from the rows behind it. V and J calls and clone size were set by TCRdb, not the authors. For this sample there are some 98,000 distinct CDR3 sequences; 35% to 50% appear just once. The top ten clones comprise 10% of the sample.

This sample was taken from a study of T cells in Graves' hyperthyroidism and ophthalmopathy (dated by TCRdb to 2018 to 2020). Background on the whole study: To identify distinguishing TCR V-J signatures, a discovery cohort of about 95 patients was used, comprising 43 with Graves' ophthalmopathy and some 60 with stable Graves' hyperthyroidism. An independent validation cohort of under 20 hyperthyroidism patients and 17 patients who later progressed to ophthalmopathy tested prospective prediction of ophthalmopathy. The roughly 100 discovery patients were divided at random into training and test sets in a 7:3 ratio. Thyroid tissue and blood T-cell repertoires from more than 5 Graves' hyperthyroidism patients were also compared in the study. Following sampling, methimazole starting at 30 mg daily was given to hyperthyroidism patients, and high-dose intravenous methylprednisolone was given to ophthalmopathy patients. TCR Vbeta CDR3 sequencing of 130 to 150 peripheral blood samples (43 ophthalmopathy, approximately 80 hyperthyroidism and roughly 17 progressor patients) is reported in the paper.

The CDR3 runs 17 residues from the cysteine to the phenylalanine. Only the CDR3 region is kept as DNA, spanning 51 bases read in frame from base 1. For CDR1 and CDR2, the germline V gene (reference sequence) lists LGHDT and YNNKEL. Compared with germline, V lacks 7 bases and J lacks 3 bases; bases without a gene match: 8. Results the study describes overall, beyond this receptor: Blood samples also contained most of the expanded thyroid clonotypes (frequency above 0.001), which suggests that blood repertoires may reflect thyroid immune responses. A model built on a 13 V-J signature distinguished ophthalmopathy from stable hyperthyroidism, reaching 85% to 90% sensitivity and 81.08% specificity in cross-validation and 80%/75% in testing. In validation, the model predicted progression to ophthalmopathy a median of about 6.5 months before onset, with roughly 71% sensitivity and nearly 75% specificity. No statistical method was used to fix the sample size in advance, and group allocation was not hidden from the investigators.

Stable Graves' hyperthyroidism was defined as no progression to ophthalmopathy during 18 months of follow-up. Hyperthyroidism patients were aged 18 to 65 years and newly diagnosed, with disease duration of less than 2 months. The study excluded patients with uncontrolled infections, other autoimmune diseases, pregnancy or lactation. Clinical symptoms, serum thyroxine and TRAb, thyroid ultrasound, and orbital computed tomography formed the basis for the diagnoses. Trizol reagent was used to extract total RNA, and RNA quality was then checked on an Agilent 2100 Bioanalyzer. The source material was peripheral blood or thyroid tissue (not recorded which). This sequence uses TRBV3-1 and TRBJ2-6; TRBD2 lines up with 11 middle nucleotides. The receptor was derived from a woman aged 25 to 39 with Graves' hyperthyroidism. The DNA reads as follows: TGTGCCAGCACCGAGACTAGCGGGATAGGTGGGGCCAACGTCCTGACTTTC. It specifies CASTETSGIGGANVLTF.